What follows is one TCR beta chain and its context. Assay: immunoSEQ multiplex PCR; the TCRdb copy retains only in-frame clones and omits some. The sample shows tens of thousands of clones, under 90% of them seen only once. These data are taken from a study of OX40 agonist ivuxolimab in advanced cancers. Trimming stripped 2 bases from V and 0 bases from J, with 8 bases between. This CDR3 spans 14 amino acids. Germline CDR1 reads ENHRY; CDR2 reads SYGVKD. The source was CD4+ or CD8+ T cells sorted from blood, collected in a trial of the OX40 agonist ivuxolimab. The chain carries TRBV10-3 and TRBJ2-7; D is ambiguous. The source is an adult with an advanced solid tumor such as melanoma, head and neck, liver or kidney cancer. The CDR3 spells CAISEEPLSYEQYF. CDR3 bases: TGTGCCATCAGTGAGGAGCCACTCTCCTACGAGCAGTACTTC.